This T cell receptor beta chain was profiled in a study of cytomegalovirus exposure and HLA in healthy donors. This CDR3 has 15 amino acids. V lost 5 bases, J lost 0 bases, and 14 bases lay in between. Germline V CDR1 and CDR2: LNHDA, SQIVND (reference sequence). This clone ranks as medium-sized. The PCR had 60 Vbeta and 13 Jbeta primers. Libraries were prepared by immunoSEQ multiplex PCR; TCRdb keeps only in-frame clonotypes and omits some of them. The repertoire holds around 71,000 clones, around 66% seen once, with 14% in the top ten. The chain has TRBV19 and TRBJ2-7, with a weak D call TRBD2 (5 bases). The sequencing input was PBMCs. This TCR came from a male donor in good health and CMV-seropositive. For the CDR3, the DNA is TGTGCCAGTAGTGAATATCTGGACTTCTCCTACGAGCAGTACTTC. Protein sequence: CASSEYLDFSYEQYF.